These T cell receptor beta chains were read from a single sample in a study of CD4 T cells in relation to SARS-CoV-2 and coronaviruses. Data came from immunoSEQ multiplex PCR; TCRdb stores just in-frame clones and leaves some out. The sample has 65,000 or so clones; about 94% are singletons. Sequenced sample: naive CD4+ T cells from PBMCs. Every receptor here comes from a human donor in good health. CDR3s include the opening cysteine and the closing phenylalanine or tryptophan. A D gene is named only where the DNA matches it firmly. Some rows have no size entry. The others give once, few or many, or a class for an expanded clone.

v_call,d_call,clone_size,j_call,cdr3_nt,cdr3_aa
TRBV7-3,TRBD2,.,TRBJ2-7,TGTGCCAGCAAGGCGCTAGCGGGACGGGGGGAGCAGTACTTC,CASKALAGRGEQYF
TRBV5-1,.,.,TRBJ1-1,TGCGCCAGCAGTTATGACAGCCATAACACTGAAGCTTTCTTT,CASSYDSHNTEAFF
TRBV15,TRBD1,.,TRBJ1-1,TGTGCCACCAGCAGAGGCGGAGGGACAGCCGAAGCTTTCTTT,CATSRGGGTAEAFF
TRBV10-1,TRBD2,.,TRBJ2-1,TGCGCCAGCAGTGGGACTAGCGGTTTGTTTTACAATGAGCAGTTCTTC,CASSGTSGLFYNEQFF
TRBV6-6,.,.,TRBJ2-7,TGTGCCAGCAGCCCAGGGTGGTGGATTTACGAGCAGTACTTC,CASSPGWWIYEQYF
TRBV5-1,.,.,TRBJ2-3,TGCGCCAGCAGCGTCCGCGGGGCTAGCCGCACAGATACGCAGTATTTT,CASSVRGASRTDTQYF
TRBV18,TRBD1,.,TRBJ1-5,TGTGCCAGCTCACCACCGTATGGGACAGGGTCAAGGCCCCAGCATTTT,CASSPPYGTGSRPQHF
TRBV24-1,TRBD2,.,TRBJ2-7,TGTGCCACCAGTGAAGCCGGGACTAGCGGGATCTACGAGCAGTACTTC,CATSEAGTSGIYEQYF
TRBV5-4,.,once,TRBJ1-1,TGTGCCAGCAGCGCCCGGACAGAAAACACTGAAGCTTTCTTT,CASSARTENTEAFF
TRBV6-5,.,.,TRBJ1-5,TGTGCCAGCAGACCAGGGCCCCTTGTAGAGCCCCAGCATTTT,CASRPGPLVEPQHF
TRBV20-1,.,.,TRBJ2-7,TGCAGTGCTAGTGGGAGAACCTACGAGCAGTACTTC,CSASGRTYEQYF
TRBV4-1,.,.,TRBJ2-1,TGCGCCAGCAGCCAAACTACGAGCTCCTACAATGAGCAGTTCTTC,CASSQTTSSYNEQFF
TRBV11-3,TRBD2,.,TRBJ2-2,TGTGCCAGCAGCTTAGAGGGGACTAGCGGAGGGAACACCGGGGAGCTGTTTTTT,CASSLEGTSGGNTGELFF
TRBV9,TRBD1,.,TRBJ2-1,TGTGCCAGCAGCGGCCGGGACAGGGCCTACAATGAGCAGTTCTTC,CASSGRDRAYNEQFF
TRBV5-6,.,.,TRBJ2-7,TGTGCCAGCGGGGTGAGGGCGTTGGGGAAGGGTGAGCAGTACTTC,CASGVRALGKGEQYF
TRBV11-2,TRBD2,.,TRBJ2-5,TGTGCCAGCAGCCCCCGAGGAGCGGGGCTAGTAGAGACCCAGTACTTC,CASSPRGAGLVETQYF
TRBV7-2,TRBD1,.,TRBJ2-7,TGTGCCAGCAGCGGGGACAGGGGGCGTGAGCAGTACTTC,CASSGDRGREQYF
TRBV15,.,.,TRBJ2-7,TGTGCCACCAGCGGTTTAATCGGGACCGGGGAGACCTACGAGCAGTACTTC,CATSGLIGTGETYEQYF
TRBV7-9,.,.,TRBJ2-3,TGTGCCAGCAGCCCACACCCCCCAGGGGCGGATACGCAGTATTTT,CASSPHPPGADTQYF
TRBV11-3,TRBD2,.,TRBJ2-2,TGTGCCAGCAGCGACCGGACTAGCGGGGCCGGGGAGCTGTTTTTT,CASSDRTSGAGELFF
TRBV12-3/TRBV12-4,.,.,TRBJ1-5,TGTGCCAGCCAGGGAAATTGGGATCAGCCCCAGCATTTT,CASQGNWDQPQHF
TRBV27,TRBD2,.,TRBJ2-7,TGTGCCAGCACCAGATTTATGGGACTAACCTACGAGCAGTACTTC,CASTRFMGLTYEQYF
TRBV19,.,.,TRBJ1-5,TGTGCCAGTAGTTCCGTCGGGGATAGCAATCAGCCCCAGCATTTT,CASSSVGDSNQPQHF
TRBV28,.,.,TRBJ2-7,TGTGCCAGCAGTTTAAGCGGAGGAGGGGAGCAGTACTTC,CASSLSGGGEQYF
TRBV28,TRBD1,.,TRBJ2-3,TGTGCCAGCAGCCAGACAGGGGGCAGTTCAGATACGCAGTATTTT,CASSQTGGSSDTQYF
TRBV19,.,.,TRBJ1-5,TGTGCCAGTAGTGCTCCAAGACGGGGTAGCAATCAGCCCCAGCATTTT,CASSAPRRGSNQPQHF
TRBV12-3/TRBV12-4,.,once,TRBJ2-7,TGTGCCAGCAATCAAATCCCGGGAGAGCAGTACTTC,CASNQIPGEQYF
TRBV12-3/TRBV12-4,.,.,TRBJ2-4,TGTGCCAGCAGTTTACGCCCCCGGCCCATTCAGTACTTC,CASSLRPRPIQYF
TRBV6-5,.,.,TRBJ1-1,TGTGCCAGCAGTTACTTTGGGGGCGCAGACACTGAAGCTTTCTTT,CASSYFGGADTEAFF
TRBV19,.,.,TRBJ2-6,TGTGCCAGTAGTAGTTTAAGGCCTGGGGCCAACGTCCTGACTTTC,CASSSLRPGANVLTF
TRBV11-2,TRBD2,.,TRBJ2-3,TGTGCCAGCAGCTTATATGGTGCCGGGACTAGCGGGTCAGATACGCAGTATTTT,CASSLYGAGTSGSDTQYF
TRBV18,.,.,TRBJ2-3,TGTGCCAGCTCACTGGGTGAAGGGGATACGCAGTATTTT,CASSLGEGDTQYF
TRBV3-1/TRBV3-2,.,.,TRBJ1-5,TGTGCCAGCAGCCAAGTCCCGGTTAGGGGTCAGCCCCAGCATTTT,CASSQVPVRGQPQHF
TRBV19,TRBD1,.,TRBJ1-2,TGTGCCAGTAGTATTTGGGGCAGGGGGACTGACTATGGCTACACCTTC,CASSIWGRGTDYGYTF
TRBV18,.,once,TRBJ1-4,TGTGCCAGCTCACCCCGCCAGGCGGAGGAAAAACTGTTTTTT,CASSPRQAEEKLFF
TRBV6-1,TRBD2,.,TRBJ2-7,TGTGCCAGCAGTGTAAATGCGGGAGCACTAAACGGGGGAGAGCAGTACTTC,CASSVNAGALNGGEQYF
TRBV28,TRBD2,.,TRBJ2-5,TGTGCCAGCAGTTTAGCCACTAGCGGGATGACGTTTATAATGGCAGAGACCCAGTACTTC,CASSLATSGMTFIMAETQYF
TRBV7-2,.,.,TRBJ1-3,TGTGCCAGCAGCCCGCAGGGCGGCCCCGGAAACACCATATATTTT,CASSPQGGPGNTIYF
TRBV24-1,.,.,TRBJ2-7,TGTGCCGGCAGGGGTGGCTCCTCTGAGCAGTACTTC,CAGRGGSSEQYF
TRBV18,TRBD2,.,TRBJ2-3,TGTGCCAGCTCACCTTGGACTAGCGCAGCAGATACGCAGTATTTT,CASSPWTSAADTQYF
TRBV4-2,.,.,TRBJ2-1,TGTGCCAGCAGCCAAGAGAATGAGCAGTTCTTC,CASSQENEQFF
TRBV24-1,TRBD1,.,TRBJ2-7,TGTGCCACCAGTGACCCAGCCGACAGGGGGGGTGAGCAGTACTTC,CATSDPADRGGEQYF
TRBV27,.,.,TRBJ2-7,TGTGCCAGCAAAACCTGGCCCCGCGTCCACGAGCAGTACTTC,CASKTWPRVHEQYF
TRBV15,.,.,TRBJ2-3,TGTGCCACCGCGTTACATGGCGATACGCAGTATTTT,CATALHGDTQYF
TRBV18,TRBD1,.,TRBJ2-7,TGTGCCAGCTCACCCTCGGTCGGGACAGGGAGCATTGAGCAGTACTTC,CASSPSVGTGSIEQYF
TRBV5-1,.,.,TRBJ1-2,TGCGCCAGCAGCTTGACGACTTTTAGCTACACCTTC,CASSLTTFSYTF
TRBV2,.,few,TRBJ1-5,TGTGCCAGCAGTCTCGCCGGGAGCAATCAGCCCCAGCATTTT,CASSLAGSNQPQHF
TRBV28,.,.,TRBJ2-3,TGTGCCAGCAGTTTAATTAATAGCGGCCTAAATACGCAGTATTTT,CASSLINSGLNTQYF
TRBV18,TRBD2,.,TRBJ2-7,TGTGCCAGCTCACCCCCCAGCGGGATATCCTACGAGCAGTACTTC,CASSPPSGISYEQYF
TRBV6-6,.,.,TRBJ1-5,TGTGCCAGCAGTTACTCTCAGGGGAGGGGGCAGCCCCAGCATTTT,CASSYSQGRGQPQHF
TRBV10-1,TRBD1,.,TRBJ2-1,TGCGCCAGCAGCAACAGGGGGATAAGAAATGAGCAGTTCTTC,CASSNRGIRNEQFF
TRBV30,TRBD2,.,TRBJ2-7,TGTGCCTGGAGTGTAGCGGGGGAGAGCCTACGGGGCGAGCAGTACTTC,CAWSVAGESLRGEQYF
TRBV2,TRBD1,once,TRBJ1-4,TGTGCCAGTGGGACAGTCGGGGAAAAACTGTTTTTT,CASGTVGEKLFF